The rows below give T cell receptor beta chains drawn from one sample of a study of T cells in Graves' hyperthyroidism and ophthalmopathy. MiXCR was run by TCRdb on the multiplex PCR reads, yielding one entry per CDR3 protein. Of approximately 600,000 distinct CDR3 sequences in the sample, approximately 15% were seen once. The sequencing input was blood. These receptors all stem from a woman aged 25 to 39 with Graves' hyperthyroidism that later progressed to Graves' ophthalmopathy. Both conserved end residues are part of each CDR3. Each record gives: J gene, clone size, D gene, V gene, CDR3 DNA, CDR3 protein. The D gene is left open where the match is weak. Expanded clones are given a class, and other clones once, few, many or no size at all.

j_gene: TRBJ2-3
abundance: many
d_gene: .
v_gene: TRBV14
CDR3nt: TGTGCCAGCAGCCATGGAGGGGACAGCCTTAGCACAGATACGCAGTATTTT
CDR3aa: CASSHGGDSLSTDTQYF

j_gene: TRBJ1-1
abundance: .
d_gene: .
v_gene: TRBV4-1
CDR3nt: TGCGCCAGCAGTGGCGGGGGGGCGAACACTGAAGCTTTCTTT
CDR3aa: CASSGGGANTEAFF

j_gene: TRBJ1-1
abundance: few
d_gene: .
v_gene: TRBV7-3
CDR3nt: TGTGCCAGCAGCTTACAGGGAGTTGGCACTGAAGCTTTCTTT
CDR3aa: CASSLQGVGTEAFF

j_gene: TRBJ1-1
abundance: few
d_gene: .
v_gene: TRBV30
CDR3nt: TGTGCCTGGAGTGTACATGCAGGTATCACTGAAGCTCTCTTT
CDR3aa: CAWSVHAGITEALF

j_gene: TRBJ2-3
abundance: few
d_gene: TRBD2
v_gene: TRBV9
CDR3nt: TGTGCCAGCAGCGTAGAGACGGCGGGAGCAGATACGCAGTATTTT
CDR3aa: CASSVETAGADTQYF

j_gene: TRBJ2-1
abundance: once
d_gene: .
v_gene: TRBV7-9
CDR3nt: TGTGCCAGTCAGACAGTTCACTACAATGAGCAGTTCTTC
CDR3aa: CASQTVHYNEQFF

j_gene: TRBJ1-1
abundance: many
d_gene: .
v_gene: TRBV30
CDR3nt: TGTGCCTGGAGTGTGAACGGGGGCCGGACTGAAGCTTTCTTT
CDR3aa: CAWSVNGGRTEAFF

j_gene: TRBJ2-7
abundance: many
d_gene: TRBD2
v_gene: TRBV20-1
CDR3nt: TGCAGTGCTAGAGGCGGGGCTAGCGGGAGCGGCGAGCAGTACTTC
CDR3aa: CSARGGASGSGEQYF

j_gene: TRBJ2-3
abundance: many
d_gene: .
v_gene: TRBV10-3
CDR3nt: TGTGCCATCAGTGAGTCAATGGAAGATACGCAGTATTTT
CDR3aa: CAISESMEDTQYF

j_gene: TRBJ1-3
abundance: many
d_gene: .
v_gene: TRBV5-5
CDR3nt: TGTGCCAGCAGCTCGGACAGCTCTGGAAACACCATATATTTT
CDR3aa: CASSSDSSGNTIYF

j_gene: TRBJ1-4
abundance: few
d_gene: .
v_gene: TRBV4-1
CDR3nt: TGCGCCAGCAGCCGGGTCGATATAGTAGAAAAACTGTTTTTT
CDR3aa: CASSRVDIVEKLFF

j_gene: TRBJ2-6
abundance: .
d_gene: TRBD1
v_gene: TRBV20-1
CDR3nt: TGCAGTGCTAGAGGAGGGGGCACCCTCCTCTCTGGGGCCAACGTCCTGACTTTC
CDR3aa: CSARGGGTLLSGANVLTF

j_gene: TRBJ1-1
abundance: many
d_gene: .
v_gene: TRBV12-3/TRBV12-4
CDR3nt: TGTGCCAGCAGTGGGGGGCCGGTGAACACTGAAGCTTTCTTT
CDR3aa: CASSGGPVNTEAFF

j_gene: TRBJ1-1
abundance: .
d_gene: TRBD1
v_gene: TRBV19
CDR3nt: TGTGCCAGTAATAACAGGGGGTACACTGAAGCTTTCTTT
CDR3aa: CASNNRGYTEAFF

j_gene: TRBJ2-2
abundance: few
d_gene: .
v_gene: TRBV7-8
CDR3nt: TGTGCCAGCACCTCACAAGGGGAGCTGTTTTTT
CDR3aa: CASTSQGELFF

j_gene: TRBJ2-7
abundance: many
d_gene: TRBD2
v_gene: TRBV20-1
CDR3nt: TGCAGTGCTGAGGACAGCGGGGGATACTACGAGCAGTACTTC
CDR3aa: CSAEDSGGYYEQYF

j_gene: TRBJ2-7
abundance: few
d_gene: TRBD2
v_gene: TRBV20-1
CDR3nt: TGCAGTGCTAGAGATAGGGTCGGGAGGCCGTCCTACGAGCAGTACTTC
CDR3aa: CSARDRVGRPSYEQYF

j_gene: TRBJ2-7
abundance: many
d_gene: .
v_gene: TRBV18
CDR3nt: TGTGCCAGCTCACCGAGGACTGTCTCCACCTACGAGCAGTACTTC
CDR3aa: CASSPRTVSTYEQYF

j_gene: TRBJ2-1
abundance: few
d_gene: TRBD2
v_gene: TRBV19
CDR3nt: TGTGCCTCCTCCGGGCGGGAGGTGATCAATGAGCAGTTCTTC
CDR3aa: CASSGREVINEQFF

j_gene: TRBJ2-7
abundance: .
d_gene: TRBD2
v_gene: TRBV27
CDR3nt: TGTGCCAGCAGTTTAAATAGCGGGAGCTCCTACGAGCAGTACTTC
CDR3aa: CASSLNSGSSYEQYF

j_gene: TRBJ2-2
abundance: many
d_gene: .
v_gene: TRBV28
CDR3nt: TGTGCCAGCAGGGAAAGGACCGGGGAGCTGTTTTTT
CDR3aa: CASRERTGELFF

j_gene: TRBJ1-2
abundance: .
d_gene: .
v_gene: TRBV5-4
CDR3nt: TGTGCCAGCAGCTTGGCCGAGGGGCCGGGAAAAGGCTACACCTTC
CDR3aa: CASSLAEGPGKGYTF

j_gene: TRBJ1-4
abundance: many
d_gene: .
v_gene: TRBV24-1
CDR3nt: TGTGCCACCAGTGATTCGCGGGCCGGGTATGAAAAACTGTTTTTT
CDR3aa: CATSDSRAGYEKLFF

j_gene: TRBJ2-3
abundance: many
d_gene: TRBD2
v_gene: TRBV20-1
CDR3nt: TGCAGTGCTAGAGATCCGGGACTAGCGGGAGATAGGCAGTATTTT
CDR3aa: CSARDPGLAGDRQYF

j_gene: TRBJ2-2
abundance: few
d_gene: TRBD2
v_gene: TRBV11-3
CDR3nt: TGTGCCAGCAGCTCCAAGACTAGCGGAACCGGGGAGCTGTTTTTT
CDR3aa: CASSSKTSGTGELFF

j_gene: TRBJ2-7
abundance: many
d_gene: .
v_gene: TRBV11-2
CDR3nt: TGTGCCAGCAGCTCTATGCCCTATTCGGCCTACGAGCAGTACTTC
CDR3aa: CASSSMPYSAYEQYF

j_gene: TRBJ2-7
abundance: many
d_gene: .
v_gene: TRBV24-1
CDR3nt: TGTGCCACCAGCCAACCTGGAGAGAAGCAGTACTTC
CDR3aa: CATSQPGEKQYF

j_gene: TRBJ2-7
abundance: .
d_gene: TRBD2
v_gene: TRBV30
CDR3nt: TGTGCCTGGTCAACCGGGCTAGCGGGAGTAAGCTACGAGCAGTACTTC
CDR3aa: CAWSTGLAGVSYEQYF

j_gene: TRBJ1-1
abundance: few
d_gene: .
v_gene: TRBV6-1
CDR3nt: TGTGCCAGCAGTGAAGGGGGGGTCCCCCCTAAAGCTTTCTTT
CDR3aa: CASSEGGVPPKAFF

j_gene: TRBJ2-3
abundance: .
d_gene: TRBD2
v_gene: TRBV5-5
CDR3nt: TGTGCCAGCATAGGTAGCGGGAGGGCGGGAGATACGCAGTATTTT
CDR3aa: CASIGSGRAGDTQYF

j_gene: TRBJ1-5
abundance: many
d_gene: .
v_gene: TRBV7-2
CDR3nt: TGTGCCAGCAGCCTAGTGGCAGGGGTGAGTCAGCCCCAGCATTTT
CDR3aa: CASSLVAGVSQPQHF

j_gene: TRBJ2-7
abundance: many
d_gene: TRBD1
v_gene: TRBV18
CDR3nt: TGTGCCAGCTCACCGGGGACAGGGCGGGAGCAGTACTTC
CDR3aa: CASSPGTGREQYF

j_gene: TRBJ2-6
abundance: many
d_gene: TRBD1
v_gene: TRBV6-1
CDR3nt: TGTGCCAGCAGTAATTTCGCGACAGGGCGGGCTGGGGCCAACGTCCTGACTTTC
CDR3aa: CASSNFATGRAGANVLTF

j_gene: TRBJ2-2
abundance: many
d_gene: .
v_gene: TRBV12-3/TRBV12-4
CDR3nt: TGTGCCAGCAGTTTGGCGCAGGGTAGGACCGGGGAGCTGTTTTTT
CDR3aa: CASSLAQGRTGELFF

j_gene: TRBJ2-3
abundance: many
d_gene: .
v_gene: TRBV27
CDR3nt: TGTGCCAGCAGTCTCGGGGTTACGCAGTATTTT
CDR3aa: CASSLGVTQYF

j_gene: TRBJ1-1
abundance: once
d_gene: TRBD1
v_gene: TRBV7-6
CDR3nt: TGTGCCAGCAGCTTGACGACAGGGGGGGAAACTGAAGCTTTCTTT
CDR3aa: CASSLTTGGETEAFF

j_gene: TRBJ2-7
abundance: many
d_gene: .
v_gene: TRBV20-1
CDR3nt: TGCAGTGCTAACAGACAGGACCTCTCCTACGAGCAGTACTTC
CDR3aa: CSANRQDLSYEQYF

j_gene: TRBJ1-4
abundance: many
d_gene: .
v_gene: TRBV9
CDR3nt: TGTGCCAGCAGCGTAGGATGGGGGAATGAAAAACTGTTTTTT
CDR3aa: CASSVGWGNEKLFF

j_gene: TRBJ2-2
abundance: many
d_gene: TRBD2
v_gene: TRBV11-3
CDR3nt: TGTGCCAGCAGCCCGGGGGCGGCTAGCGGGTACCACACCGGGGAGCTGTTTTTT
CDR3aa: CASSPGAASGYHTGELFF

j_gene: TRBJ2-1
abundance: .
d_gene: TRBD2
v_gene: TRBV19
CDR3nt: TGTGCCAGTAGTATAAGCGGGACGGTCTACAATGAGCAGTTCTTC
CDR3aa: CASSISGTVYNEQFF

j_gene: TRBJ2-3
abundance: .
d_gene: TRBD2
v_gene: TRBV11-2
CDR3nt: TGTGCCAGCAGCTTTGGCGGGAGCCTGGCAGATACGCAGTATTTT
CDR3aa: CASSFGGSLADTQYF

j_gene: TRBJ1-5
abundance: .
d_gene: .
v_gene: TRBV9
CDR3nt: TGTGCCAGCAGCTTCGAAGGGGACAATCAGCCCCAGCATTTT
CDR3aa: CASSFEGDNQPQHF

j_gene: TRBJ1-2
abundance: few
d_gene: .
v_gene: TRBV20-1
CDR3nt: TGCAGTGCTAGAGACCCTGGAAGGTTACTTTATGGCTACACCTTC
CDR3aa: CSARDPGRLLYGYTF

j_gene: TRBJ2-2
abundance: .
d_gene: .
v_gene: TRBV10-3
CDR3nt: TGTGCCATCAGTGAGTGGCAGACTCACACCGGGGAGCTGTTTTTT
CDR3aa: CAISEWQTHTGELFF

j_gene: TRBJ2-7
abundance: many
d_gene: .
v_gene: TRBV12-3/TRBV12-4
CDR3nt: TGTGCCAGCACTAGTTTGATAGGCAAACACTACGAGCAGTACTTC
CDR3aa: CASTSLIGKHYEQYF

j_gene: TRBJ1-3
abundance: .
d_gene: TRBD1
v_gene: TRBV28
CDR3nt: TGTGCCAGCAGTTTGCAGGGGGTCAGGGGAAACACCGTATATTTT
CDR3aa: CASSLQGVRGNTVYF

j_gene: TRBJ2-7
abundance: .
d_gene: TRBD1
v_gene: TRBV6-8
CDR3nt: TGTGCCAGCAGCCAGTGGCCACAGGGGAAACACCTCTACGAGCAGTACTTC
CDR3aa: CASSQWPQGKHLYEQYF

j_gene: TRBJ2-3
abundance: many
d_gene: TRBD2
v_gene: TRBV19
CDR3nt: TGTGCCAGTAGTACATCCGGGACTAGCGCCCTACCCCGGGATACGCAGTATTTT
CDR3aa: CASSTSGTSALPRDTQYF

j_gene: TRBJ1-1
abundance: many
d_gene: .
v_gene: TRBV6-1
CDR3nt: TGTGCCAGCAGTCCGAACCTACAGGCTTACATGAACACTGAAGCTTTCTTT
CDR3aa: CASSPNLQAYMNTEAFF

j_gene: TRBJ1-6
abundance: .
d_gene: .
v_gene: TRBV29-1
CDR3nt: TGCAGCGTTGCAGAACAGTTAAATTCACCCCTCCACTTT
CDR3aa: CSVAEQLNSPLHF

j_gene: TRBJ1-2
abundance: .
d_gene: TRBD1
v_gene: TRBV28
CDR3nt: TGTGCCGGCAGTTTCGTGGACAGGGATGGCTACACCTTC
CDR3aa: CAGSFVDRDGYTF

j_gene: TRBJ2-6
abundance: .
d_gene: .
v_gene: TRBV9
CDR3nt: TGTGCCAGCAGCGTAGAATTAAGGCACTCTGGGGCCAACGTCCTGACTTTC
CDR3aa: CASSVELRHSGANVLTF

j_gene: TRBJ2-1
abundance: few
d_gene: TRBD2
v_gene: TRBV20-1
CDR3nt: TGCAGTGCTAGAGAACCGGGAGGGCCCGGCAATGAGCAGTTCTTC
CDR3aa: CSAREPGGPGNEQFF

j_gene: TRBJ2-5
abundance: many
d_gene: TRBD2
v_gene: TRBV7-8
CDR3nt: TGTGCCAGCAGCCCAGCGGGGGGAGGGTGGGAGACCCAGTACTTC
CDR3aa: CASSPAGGGWETQYF

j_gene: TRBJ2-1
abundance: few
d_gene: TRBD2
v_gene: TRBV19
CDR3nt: TGTGCCACACGACTAGCGGGAGGGCCGAATGAGCAGTTCTTC
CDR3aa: CATRLAGGPNEQFF

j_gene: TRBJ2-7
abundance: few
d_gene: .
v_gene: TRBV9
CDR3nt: TGTGCCAGCAGCGTCGGTCTGAACTACGAGCAGTACTTC
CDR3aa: CASSVGLNYEQYF

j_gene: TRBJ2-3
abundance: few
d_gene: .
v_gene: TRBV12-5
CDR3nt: TGTGCTAGTGGTTTTCCCGCAGGGTTTCGGGATACGCAGTATTTT
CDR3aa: CASGFPAGFRDTQYF

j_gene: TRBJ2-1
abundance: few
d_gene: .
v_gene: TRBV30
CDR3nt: TGTGCCTGGAGAGGGTTTCGGACATCAAGGGTCGATGAGCAGTTCTTC
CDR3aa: CAWRGFRTSRVDEQFF